Listed here is a single TCR beta chain. No cognate antigen has been identified for it. Per-nucleotide qualities are absent, and no much larger clonotype sits a single base away. Spanning cysteine to phenylalanine, the CDR3 consists of 13 amino acids. Just CDR3 DNA is preserved here, 39 bases in frame from base 1. V loses 4 bases of germline sequence and J loses 5 bases, and the interval between the two ends is 11 bases. From a lookup of the germline V gene, CDR1 and CDR2 are SNHLY and FYNNEI. The cohort was made up of under 800 healthy bone marrow donors. Cohort members were all nominally healthy when sampled, although unrecorded immune exposures were likely present. The donor was CMV seronegative and was included in the group of several hundred seronegative cohort members. A peripheral blood sample was provided by each donor, and peripheral blood mononuclear cells were used for TCR beta sequencing. The Qiagen DNeasy Blood Extraction Kit was used to extract genomic DNA from the blood cell samples.

The library was made by the immunoSEQ multiplex PCR assay. For the multiplex PCR, a mixture combining 60 forward primers for TCR Vbeta segments and 13 reverse primers for TCR Jbeta segments was used. The CDR3 region of rearranged TCR beta genes was amplified from genomic DNA with a multiplex PCR assay. Amplified TCR beta libraries were sequenced as 87-base-pair reads on the Illumina HiSeq System. The published analysis was carried out like this. A later analysis counted tens of millions of unique TCR beta chains across the 640 or so repertoires, and approximately 11 million of these chains were shared by at least two donors. Raw reads were error-corrected and collapsed into unique sequences with a nearest-neighbor algorithm that merged closely related sequences to remove PCR and sequencing errors. CDR3 sequences were aligned to IMGT reference sequences to assign V, D and J gene segments. Each retained sequence needed at least a six-nucleotide match to both a V gene segment and a J gene segment. Rearrangements were classified as productive when the CDR3 lacked stop codons and remained in frame with V and J, and all other rearrangements were classified as non-productive. Following IMGT convention, CDR3 was defined as the stretch from the second conserved V-encoded cysteine to the conserved J-encoded phenylalanine. Sequences without an unambiguous match to a single V gene segment were excluded from the earlier analysis of approximately 600 of the donors. An earlier analysis of roughly 590 of the donors called V segments functional above 56.7% productive rearrangements and segregating when the between-donor standard deviation exceeded 5%. A statistical classification framework was developed to diagnose cytomegalovirus status using the catalog of TCR beta chain sequences. V and J gene assignment, in a later analysis, came from comparing TCR nucleotide sequences with IMGT/GENE-DB human TR gene sequences. Using the TCRdist pipeline, a later analysis assigned CDR3 sequences along with most-parsimonious VDJ recombination scenarios. In a later analysis, each TCR beta chain was defined by its CDR3 amino acid sequence together with its V-gene family, and reads lacking a unique V-gene family were excluded. In a later analysis, fewer than 650 highly shared, low-generation-probability nucleotide sequences were removed to address suspected cross-contamination and a sequencing artifact. In a later analysis, a clonal expansion index for each public chain was calculated from normalized within-repertoire ranks of inferred template counts. In a later analysis, generation probabilities were computed using a VDJ recombination model fitted to out-of-frame rearrangements, and the results were checked against IGoR. In a later analysis, hypergeometric tests were used to score TCR-TCR, TCR-HLA and TCR-CMV co-occurrence, with a repertoire-size bias correction applied to TCR pairs. To estimate false discovery rates, a later analysis permuted the HLA or CMV assignments 20 times. In a later analysis, co-occurring TCRs were grouped using DBSCAN, and TCRdist sequence similarity was added for clustering within HLA-allele-positive subsets. Repertoires with fewer than 30,000 or more than 120,000 public chains, plus five repertoires with anomalous nucleotide sharing, were excluded from co-occurrence clustering. The immuneACCESS repertoire file appears here via TCRdb, limited to in-frame rearrangements. These files lack a portion of the clones; in checked studies, under half of the deficit traces to unresolved V genes, and the cause of the others is not known. V, J and clone size were drawn from that table, and D and trimming were deduced from the DNA. The sample table holds 170,000 or so clones, of which over 80% were seen once. Around 1.6% of the sample rests with the top ten.

The data were obtained in a study of cytomegalovirus exposure and HLA in healthy donors listed by TCRdb under 2017. For the study in its entirety: In an earlier analysis of several hundred of the donors, around 300 Gb of sequence data and 117 million unique TCR beta sequences from about 179 million T cells were reported. Around 320 gigabases of sequencing data and approximately 85 million unique TCR sequences were included in an early release covering 500 to 750 HLA-typed donors. Among the roughly 430 genotyped donors, around 79% belonged to the genetic ancestry cluster associated with self-reported Caucasian donors. The study was designed to test whether signatures of past pathogen exposure could be identified by cataloging public T cell receptors. The T cell repertoires of 666 subjects were profiled by immunosequencing and related to cytomegalovirus serostatus. Along with the roughly 670-subject first cohort, a separate validation cohort of approximately 110 different subjects was used. High-throughput TCR immunosequencing, statistical association of individual TCRs with disease status, and machine learning were combined to predict cytomegalovirus infection status. A later analysis re-examined previously published TCR beta repertoires from hundreds of donors and added high-resolution HLA genotyping to investigate patterns of TCR occurrence. The later analysis used no new phenotypic data to find candidate immune exposures, relying instead on TCR beta sequences and their occurrence across donors. An earlier analysis of some 600 of the donors applied high-throughput TCR beta sequencing to assess whether each TCR beta V gene segment acted as functional or pseudogenic. Donor age, sex, ethnicity and CMV serostatus were collected together with the repertoire data. A later genetic analysis used genome-wide SNP genotypes for about three fifths of the roughly 700 donors, treating that subset as a discovery cohort. Every discovery cohort repertoire had been produced on one sequencing platform. HLA typing included class I and class II loci at four-digit resolution. Typing coverage varied by locus: roughly 620-640 donors for A, B, C, DRB1 and DQB1; approximately 520 for DQA1; nearly 610 for DPA1; around 450 for DPB1. About 5 DR-DQ haplotypes were handled as single units for association and clustering, since linkage in the cohort was strong. Among around 400 genotyped donors of the cohort, an average of approximately 240,000 unique TCR beta nucleotide sequences was sequenced per donor, of which 15% to 20% were non-productive.

Beyond this particular receptor, the publication reports: Only TCR beta chains were sequenced in this cohort, and the absence of alpha or paired-chain data limited detectable features. CMV serostatus was the only immune exposure information available for the cohort. A few of the identified cytomegalovirus-associated TCR beta chains were confirmed in vitro to be specific for cytomegalovirus antigens. In a later genetic analysis, a missense DCLRE1C variant was associated with V-gene and J-gene trimming of TCR beta chains, and the association was replicated in an independent cohort. In both the original and validation cohorts, the classifier was reported to diagnose cytomegalovirus status with high specificity and sensitivity. The presence/absence analyses assumed that sequencing depth was roughly uniform across donors, and that assumption may not be true. An earlier analysis of 587 of the donors showed that most TCR beta V segments appeared in productive rearrangements either about 87% or about 30% of the time, which broadly matched IMGT annotations. Compared with equally common non-associated chains, HLA-associated TCR beta chains in a later analysis were more clonally expanded and had lower generation probabilities. Most TCR sequences were observed very rarely across donors, whereas some public TCRs were present in many individuals. It was suggested by the authors that the approach could potentially be generalized to other disease states and immunological phenotypes. Linkage disequilibrium might explain the correlated functional status among segregating V segments, but an unknown experimental factor could not be ruled out. A later analysis associated 16,951 TCR beta sequences with specific HLA alleles at a false discovery rate of 0.05. A total of about 150 TCR beta chains were listed by the study as associated with cytomegalovirus. Because counts were too low, seventeen rarely observed V segments, including chromosome 9 orphons, were left out of the earlier analysis of some 640 of the donors. A group of highly shared sequence variants was considered likely to be a technical artifact of the sequencing pipeline. Because HLA typing was unavailable for some donors at each locus, only the typed subset was used in association tests. In a later analysis, TCR association rates were found to vary across HLA loci, with the most associated TCRs seen for DRB1 alleles and the fewest for HLA-C alleles. A later genetic analysis reported fewer N-insertions in productive TCRs among donors in an Asian-associated ancestry cluster than the roughly 700-donor mean. When HLA alleles, especially DR and DQ, strongly co-occurred, attributing TCR associations to individual alleles was difficult. In a later analysis, several top co-occurrence clusters were reported to appear linked to parvovirus B19, influenza, CMV and Epstein-Barr virus. Most CMV-associated TCR beta chains appeared to be HLA-restricted in a later analysis, and the HLA associations seemed to be driven largely by CMV exposure. A further reported finding was that TCR beta sequences accurately predicted the HLA-A and HLA-B alleles for most subjects in the first cohort. Some IMGT-functional V segments, including TRBV6-2 and TRBV6-3, could not be told apart with the 87-base-pair reads, so those segments were excluded.

Sequencing was performed on PBMCs. The receptor chain draws on TRBV2 and TRBJ2-5; the D segment could be TRBD1, given 6 matching bases. The receptor comes from a man aged 45-65 years in good health and CMV-seronegative. The bases read TGTGCCAGCAGTGGCAGGGGCGGGGAGACCCAGTACTTC. Its amino acids are CASSGRGGETQYF.